The clone carrying this T cell receptor beta chain was observed a handful of times. This sample stems from a study of patients and donors after allogeneic stem cell transplantation. MiXCR was run by TCRdb on the RT-PCR reads, yielding one entry per CDR3 protein. The repertoire holds approximately 170,000 distinct CDR3 sequences, with approximately 22% as singletons. The germline CDR1 and CDR2 sequences are MNHEY and SVGEGT. Trimming pared 6 bases from V and 3 bases from J, leaving 9 bases between. The CDR3 length is 13 residues. This receptor was taken from a human donor who was either an allogeneic HSCT recipient or a stem cell or donor lymphocyte infusion donor (not recorded which). It is not recorded whose cells these are; they may come from a transplant donor. The source material was blood, either unsorted or a sorted T cell fraction (not recorded which). J is TRBJ2-1 and V is TRBV6-2 or TRBV6-3; unclear D gene. This CDR3 is CASSYDNYNEQFF. Here the CDR3 DNA reads TGTGCCAGCAGCTACGACAACTACAATGAGCAGTTCTTC.